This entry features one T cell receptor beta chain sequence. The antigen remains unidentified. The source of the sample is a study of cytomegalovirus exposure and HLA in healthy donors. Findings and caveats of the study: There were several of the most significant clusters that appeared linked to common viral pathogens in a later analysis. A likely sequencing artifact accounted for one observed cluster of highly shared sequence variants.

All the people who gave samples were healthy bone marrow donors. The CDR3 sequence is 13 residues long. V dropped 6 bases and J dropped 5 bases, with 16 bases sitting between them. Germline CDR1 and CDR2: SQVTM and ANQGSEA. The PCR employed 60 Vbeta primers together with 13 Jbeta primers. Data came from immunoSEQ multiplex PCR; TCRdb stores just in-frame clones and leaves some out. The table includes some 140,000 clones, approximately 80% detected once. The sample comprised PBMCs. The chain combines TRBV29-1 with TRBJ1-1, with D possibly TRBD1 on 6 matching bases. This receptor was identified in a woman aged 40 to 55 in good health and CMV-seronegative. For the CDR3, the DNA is TGCAGCGTCCGTGTACAGGGAAATACTGAAGCTTTCTTT. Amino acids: CSVRVQGNTEAFF.